The 3 T cell receptor beta chains presented below share a single source sample, sequenced in a study of blood T cell repertoires in COVID-19. TCRdb's table, derived via immunoSEQ multiplex PCR, lists solely in-frame clones and lacks some. The data hold about 260,000 clones, with around 87% observed a single time. Sequenced: peripheral blood. These receptor sequences come from a woman in her thirties or forties who had recovered from COVID-19.

This chain uses TRBV19 with TRBJ2-7; 9 nucleotides line up with TRBD2. Germline trimming cut 5 bases from V and 4 bases from J; bases unmatched to any gene: 9. The CDR3 length is 15 residues. Germline V lookup: CDR1 LNHDA, CDR2 SQIVND (reference sequence). The CDR3 nucleotides read TGTGCCAGTAGTTTACCAGCGGGGGGAATATACGAGCAGTACTTC. Protein product: CASSLPAGGIYEQYF.

This clone turned up a few times. V and J are TRBV5-5 and TRBJ1-2; D uncertain. Between the trimmed V and J ends, which lost 5 bases and 8 bases, there was a span of 16 bases. Germline lookup yields CDR1 SGHKS and CDR2 YYEKEE (reference sequence). The CDR3 totals 13 residues. The CDR3 DNA reads TGTGCCAGCAGGCCTGACACCTCCTTGGGCTACACCTTC. Protein: CASRPDTSLGYTF.

Worth noting for this clone: Other DNA sequences from this sample encode an identical CDR3 as well. The chain combines TRBV19 with TRBJ1-1, with a tentative D call TRBD1 (5 bases). The germline gives CDR1 LNHDA, CDR2 SQIVND (reference sequence). This CDR3 is 13 amino acids long. The V end was cut by 1 base, the J end by 8 bases, with 11 bases between. CDR3 sequence reads: CASSIGRGSEAFF. As DNA, the CDR3 is TGTGCCAGTAGTATAGGTAGGGGTTCCGAAGCTTTCTTT.